This T cell receptor (beta chain) was obtained from a study of cytotoxic CD8 clonotypes in ibrutinib-treated CLL. Study observations and caveats: Under treatment, the uncommon public clonotypes either contracted or remained stable.

Produced via immunoSEQ multiplex PCR; TCRdb's table is partial and in-frame only. The sample shows nearly 85,000 clones, roughly three quarters of them seen only once. This clone was detected only once. The antigen is undetermined. The germline gives CDR1 SGHRS, CDR2 YFSETQ. V shed 7 bases and J shed 0 bases, with 13 bases lying between them. The CDR3 is 15 residues long. The receptor was derived from a human donor with chronic lymphocytic leukemia. The V gene is TRBV5-1, the J gene TRBJ2-2; no clear D. The source material was PBMCs, sampled after 12 months of ibrutinib treatment. The CDR3 DNA sequence: TGCGCCAGCGCATCCACAAACGCGAACACCGGGGAGCTGTTTTTT. This gives the protein CASASTNANTGELFF. The full variable domain, in which reference TRBV5-1 and TRBJ2-2 provide the parts outside the CDR3, is KAGVTQTPRYLIKTRGQQVTLSCSPISGHRSVSWYQQTPGQGLQFLFEYFSETQRNKGNFPGRFSGRQFSNSRSEMNVSTLELGDSALYLCASASTNANTGELFFGEGSRLTVL.